The sequence of this T cell receptor (beta chain) was determined in a study of memory CD4+ T cells and cytomegalovirus serostatus. Looking at the study overall: Donors were healthy Belgian adults, 9 CMV seropositive and around 23 seronegative.

On this clone itself: Antigen specificity is unknown.

Single viable CD3+CD4+CD8-CD45RO+ cells were sorted as the memory CD4+ T cells. CD4+ T cells were isolated by positive magnetic selection. The CDR3 covers 16 residues. Trimming stripped 4 bases from V and 3 bases from J, with 18 bases between. From germline, CDR1 is MNHNS and CDR2 SASEGT. Sequenced by immunoSEQ multiplex PCR; TCRdb stores in-frame clones only, minus some. This sample has roughly 45,000 clones, with around four fifths found just once. Overall study results and limits: The CMV-associated TCR signature appears largely within the CD4+ memory repertoire. Each of approximately 73 CMV-associated TCRbeta sequences occurred in one to five individuals.

The chain is built from TRBV6-1 and TRBJ1-2; no clear D gene. The source material was memory CD4+ T cells from blood. The clonotype comes from an adult in good health and CMV-seronegative. DNA for the CDR3: TGTGCCAGCAGTGGGCAACACGATGTTCGTGACTATGGCTACACCTTC. Protein product: CASSGQHDVRDYGYTF.